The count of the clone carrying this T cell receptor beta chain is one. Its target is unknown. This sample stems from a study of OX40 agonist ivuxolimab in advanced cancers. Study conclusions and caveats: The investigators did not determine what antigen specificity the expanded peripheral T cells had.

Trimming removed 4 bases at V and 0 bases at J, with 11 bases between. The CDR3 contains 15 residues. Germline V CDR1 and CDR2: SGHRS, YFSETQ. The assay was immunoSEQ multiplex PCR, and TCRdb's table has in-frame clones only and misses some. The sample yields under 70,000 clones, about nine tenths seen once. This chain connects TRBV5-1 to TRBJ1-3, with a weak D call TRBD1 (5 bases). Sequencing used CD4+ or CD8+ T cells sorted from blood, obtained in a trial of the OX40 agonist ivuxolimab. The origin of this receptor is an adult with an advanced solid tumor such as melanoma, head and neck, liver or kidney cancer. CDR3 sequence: CASSLTVSSGNTIYF. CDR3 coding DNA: TGCGCCAGCAGCCTGACAGTAAGCTCTGGAAACACCATATATTTT.